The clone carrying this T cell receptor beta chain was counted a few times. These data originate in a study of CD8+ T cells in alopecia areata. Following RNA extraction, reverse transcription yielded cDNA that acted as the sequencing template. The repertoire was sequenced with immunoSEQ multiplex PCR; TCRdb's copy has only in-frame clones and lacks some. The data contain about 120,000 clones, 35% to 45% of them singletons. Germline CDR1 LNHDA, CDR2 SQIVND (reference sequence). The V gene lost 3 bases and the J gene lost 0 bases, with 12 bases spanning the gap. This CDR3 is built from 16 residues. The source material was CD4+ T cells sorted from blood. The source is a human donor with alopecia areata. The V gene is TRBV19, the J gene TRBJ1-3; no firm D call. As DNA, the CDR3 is TGTGCCAGTAGTATCATCGGGCAGAACTCTGGAAACACCATATATTTT. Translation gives CASSIIGQNSGNTIYF.